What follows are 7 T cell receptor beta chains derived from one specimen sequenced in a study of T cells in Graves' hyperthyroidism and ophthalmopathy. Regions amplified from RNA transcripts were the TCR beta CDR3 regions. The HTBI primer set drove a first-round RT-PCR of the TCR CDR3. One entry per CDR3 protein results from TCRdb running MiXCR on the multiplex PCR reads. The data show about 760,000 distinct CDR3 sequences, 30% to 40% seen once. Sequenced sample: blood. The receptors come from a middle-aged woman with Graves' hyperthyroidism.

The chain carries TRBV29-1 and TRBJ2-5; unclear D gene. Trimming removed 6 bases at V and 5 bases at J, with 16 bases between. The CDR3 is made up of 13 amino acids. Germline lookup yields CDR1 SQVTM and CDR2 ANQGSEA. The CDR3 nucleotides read TGCAGCGTCGGGCCACCCGGTGGGGAGACCCAGTACTTC. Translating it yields CSVGPPGGETQYF.

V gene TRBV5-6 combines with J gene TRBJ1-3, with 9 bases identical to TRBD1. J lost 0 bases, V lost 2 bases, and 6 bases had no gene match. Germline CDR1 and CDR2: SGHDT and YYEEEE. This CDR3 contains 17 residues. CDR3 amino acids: CASSFWTGAASGNTIYF. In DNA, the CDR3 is TGTGCCAGCAGCTTCTGGACAGGGGCCGCCTCTGGAAACACCATATATTTT.

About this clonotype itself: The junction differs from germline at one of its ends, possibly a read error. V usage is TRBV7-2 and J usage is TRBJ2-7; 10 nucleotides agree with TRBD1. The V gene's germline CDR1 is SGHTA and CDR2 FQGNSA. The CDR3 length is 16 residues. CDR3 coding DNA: TGCGCCAGCAGCCGGACGACAGGGGGCGTTTTTGATGAGCAGTACTTC. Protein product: CASSRTTGGVFDEQYF.

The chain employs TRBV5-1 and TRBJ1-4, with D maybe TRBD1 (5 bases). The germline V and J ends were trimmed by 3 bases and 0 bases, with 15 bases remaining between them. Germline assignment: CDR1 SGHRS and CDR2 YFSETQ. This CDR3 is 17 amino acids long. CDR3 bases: TGCGCCAGCAGCTGGGGGACGGAAGACCCAACTAATGAAAAACTGTTTTTT. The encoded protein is CASSWGTEDPTNEKLFF.

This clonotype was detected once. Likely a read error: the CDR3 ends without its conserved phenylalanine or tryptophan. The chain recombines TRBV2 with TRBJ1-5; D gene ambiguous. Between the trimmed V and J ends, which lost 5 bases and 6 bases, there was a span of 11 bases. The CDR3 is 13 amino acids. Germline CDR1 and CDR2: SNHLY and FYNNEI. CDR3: CASSLGRRQPQHL. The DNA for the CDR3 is TGTGCCAGCAGTTTAGGCAGGCGTCAGCCCCAGCATCTT.

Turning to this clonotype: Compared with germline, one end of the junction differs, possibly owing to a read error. CDR3 protein: CASRQGQGAYEQHF. The CDR3, as DNA: TGTGCCAGCAGGCAAGGACAGGGGGCCTACGAGCAGCACTTC. The chain employs TRBV6-1 and TRBJ2-7, with 11 bases identical to TRBD1. The CDR3 is made up of 14 amino acids. Germline loops: CDR1 MNHNS, CDR2 SASEGT.

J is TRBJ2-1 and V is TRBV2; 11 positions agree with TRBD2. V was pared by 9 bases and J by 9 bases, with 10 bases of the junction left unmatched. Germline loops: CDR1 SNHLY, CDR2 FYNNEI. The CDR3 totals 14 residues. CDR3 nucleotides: TGTGCCAGTCTACTAGCGGGAGATGAAGTTGAGCAGTTCTTC. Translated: CASLLAGDEVEQFF.